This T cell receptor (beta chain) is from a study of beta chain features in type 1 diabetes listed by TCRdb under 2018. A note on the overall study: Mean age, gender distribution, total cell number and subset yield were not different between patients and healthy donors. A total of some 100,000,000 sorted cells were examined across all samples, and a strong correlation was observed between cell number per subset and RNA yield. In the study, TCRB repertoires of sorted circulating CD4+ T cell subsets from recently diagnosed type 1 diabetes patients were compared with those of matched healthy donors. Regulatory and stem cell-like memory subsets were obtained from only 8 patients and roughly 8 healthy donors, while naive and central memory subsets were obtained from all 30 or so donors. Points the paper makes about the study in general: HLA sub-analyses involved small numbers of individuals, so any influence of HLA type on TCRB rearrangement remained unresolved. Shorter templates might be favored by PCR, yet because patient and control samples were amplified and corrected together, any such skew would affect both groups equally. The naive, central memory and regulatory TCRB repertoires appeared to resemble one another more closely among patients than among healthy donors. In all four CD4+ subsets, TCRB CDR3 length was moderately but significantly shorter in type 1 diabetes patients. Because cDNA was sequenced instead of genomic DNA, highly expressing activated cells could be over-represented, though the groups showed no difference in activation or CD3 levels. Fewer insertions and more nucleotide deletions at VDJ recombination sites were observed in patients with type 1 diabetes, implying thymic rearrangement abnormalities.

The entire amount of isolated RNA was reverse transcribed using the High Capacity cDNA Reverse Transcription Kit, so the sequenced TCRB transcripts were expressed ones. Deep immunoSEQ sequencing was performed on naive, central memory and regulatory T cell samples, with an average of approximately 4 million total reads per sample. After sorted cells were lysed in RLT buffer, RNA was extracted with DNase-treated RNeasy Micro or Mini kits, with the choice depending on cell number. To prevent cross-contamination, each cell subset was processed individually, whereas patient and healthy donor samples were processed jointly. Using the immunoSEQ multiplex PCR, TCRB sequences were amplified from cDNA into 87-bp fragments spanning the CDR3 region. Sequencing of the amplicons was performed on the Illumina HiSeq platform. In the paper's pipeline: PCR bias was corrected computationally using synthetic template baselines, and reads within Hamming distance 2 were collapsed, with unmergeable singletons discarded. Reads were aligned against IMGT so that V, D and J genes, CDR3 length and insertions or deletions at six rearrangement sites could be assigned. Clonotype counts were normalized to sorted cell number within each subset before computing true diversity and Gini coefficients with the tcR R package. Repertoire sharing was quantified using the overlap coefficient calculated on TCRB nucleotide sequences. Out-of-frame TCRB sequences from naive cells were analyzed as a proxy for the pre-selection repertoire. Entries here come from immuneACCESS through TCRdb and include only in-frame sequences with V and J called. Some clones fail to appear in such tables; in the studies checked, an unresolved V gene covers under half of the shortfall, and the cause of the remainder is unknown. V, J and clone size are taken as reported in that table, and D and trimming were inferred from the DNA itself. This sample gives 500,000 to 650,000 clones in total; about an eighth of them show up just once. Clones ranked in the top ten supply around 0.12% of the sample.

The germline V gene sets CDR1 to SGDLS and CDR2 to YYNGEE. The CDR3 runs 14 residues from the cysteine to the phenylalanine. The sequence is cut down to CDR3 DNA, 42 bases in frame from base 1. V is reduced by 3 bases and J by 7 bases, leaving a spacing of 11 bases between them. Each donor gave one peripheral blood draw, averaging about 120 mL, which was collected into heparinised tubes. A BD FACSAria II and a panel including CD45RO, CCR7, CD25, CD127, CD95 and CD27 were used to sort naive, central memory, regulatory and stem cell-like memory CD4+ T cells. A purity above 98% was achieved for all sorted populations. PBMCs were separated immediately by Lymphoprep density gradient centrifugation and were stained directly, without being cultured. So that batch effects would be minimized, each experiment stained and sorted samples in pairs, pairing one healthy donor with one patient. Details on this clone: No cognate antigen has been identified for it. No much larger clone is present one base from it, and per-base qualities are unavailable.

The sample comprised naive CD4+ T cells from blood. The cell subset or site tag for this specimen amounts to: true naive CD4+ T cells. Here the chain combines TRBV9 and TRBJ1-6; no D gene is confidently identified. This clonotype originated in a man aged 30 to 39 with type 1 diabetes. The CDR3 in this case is CASSAGVMNSPLHF. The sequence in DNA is TGTGCCAGCAGCGCAGGAGTTATGAATTCACCCCTCCACTTT.